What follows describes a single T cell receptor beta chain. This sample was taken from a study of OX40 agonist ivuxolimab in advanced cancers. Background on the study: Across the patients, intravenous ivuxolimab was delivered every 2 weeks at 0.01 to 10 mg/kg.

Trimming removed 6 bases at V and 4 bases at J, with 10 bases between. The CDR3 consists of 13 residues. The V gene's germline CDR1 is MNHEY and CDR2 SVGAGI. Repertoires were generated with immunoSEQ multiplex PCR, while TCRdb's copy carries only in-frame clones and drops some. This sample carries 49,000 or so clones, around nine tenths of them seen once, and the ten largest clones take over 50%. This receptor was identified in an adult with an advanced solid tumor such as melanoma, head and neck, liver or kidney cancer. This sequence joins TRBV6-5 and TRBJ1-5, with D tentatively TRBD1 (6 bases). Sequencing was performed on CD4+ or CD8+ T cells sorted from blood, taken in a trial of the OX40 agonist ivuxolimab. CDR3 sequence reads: CASSITGNQPQHF. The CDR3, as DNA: TGTGCCAGCAGCATCACAGGGAATCAGCCCCAGCATTTT.